The TCR beta chain under discussion was sequenced for a study of shared clonotypes between healthy human individuals (dated by TCRdb to the early 2020s). Regarding the research as a whole: Three men and two women, aged 18 to 49 years, made up the cohort. The study deeply sequenced blood TCR repertoires of roughly five healthy adults to estimate repertoire size and the extent of clonotype sharing between individuals. Per donor, leukapheresis produced somewhere between about 0.94 and 9 billion PBMCs. For each donor, three plates each were used for CD4 naive and CD4 memory, two plates were used for CD8 naive, and one plate was used for CD8 memory. To increase sequencing depth and limit assay-specific biases, TCR repertoire library preparation and sequencing were carried out by different laboratories using diverse techniques. What the research found in general, with its limitations: Clonotypes shared by all four sorted-subset donors showed higher generation probabilities than non-shared clonotypes. Approximately 5% of naive CD4, around 4% of naive CD8, approximately 2% of memory CD4, and roughly 0.4% of memory CD8 clonotypes were shared across several donors. Pairwise subsampling led to the expectation that sequencing depth would affect the degree of clonotype sharing among donors. Because the study included only a small number of donors, the genetic and exposure-history diversity represented was limited. Larger estimated clonotype richness was generally found for naive subsets than for memory subsets. Sampling was restricted to blood, and TCR repertoires in tissues likely differ from the TCR repertoires found in blood. Incomplete sequencing was indicated by rarefaction of sorted-subset datasets, despite the large sequencing depth.

CDR1 and CDR2 were assigned from the germline V gene as MNHEY and SVGAGI. Including cysteine and phenylalanine, the CDR3 has 15 amino acids. Only the CDR3 region is kept as DNA, spanning 45 bases read in frame from base 1. At the junction V is shortened by 6 bases and J by 0 bases, with 14 bases in between. This clone is a singleton in its sample. What this receptor recognizes is not known. Base quality data are lacking; no much larger clone is found one base away. CD8 naive samples were obtained by positive selection for CCR7 among CD45RO-negative cells, yielding a CD45RA+CCR7+ population from which TemRA cells were excluded. The donors were healthy, HIV-negative adults with no recently reported acute infections or vaccinations. Every donor was a Caucasian adult residing in Nashville, Tennessee, USA. Blood was collected by leukapheresis, and PBMCs were isolated by Ficoll-Histopaque density gradient centrifugation and then cryopreserved in liquid nitrogen vapor phase. Analytical flow cytometry was used to check the purity and quantity of every magnetically sorted T cell population. Each sorted fraction had its genomic DNA isolated and then quantified by UV absorbance on a Nanodrop 2000c.

Using the deep immunoSEQ assay, TCR CDR3 regions were amplified from genomic DNA by multiplex PCR. Extracted genomic DNA from each cell subset was distributed evenly across all wells of several immunoSEQ 96-well plates, and each plate was treated as a replicate. Each replicate PCR for sorted subsets received approximately 200 ng genomic DNA, equal to around 32,000 T cell genomes. Purified libraries were measured with a Qubit 3.0 fluorometer, size-checked on a Bioanalyzer 2100, and measured again with the KAPA Library Quantification kit. Every immunoSEQ 96-well plate was sequenced on a dedicated single-read 150-cycle Illumina NextSeq 550 flow cell. On the authors' methods: Because the immunoSEQ output included only junctional sequences and no quality scores, the filtering could not be the same as the filtering used for full-length reads. Sequences were annotated with PyIR, a Python wrapper for IgBLAST v1.9, and V/J genes and CDR3 were assigned using IMGT germline references. Reads were filtered out if the reads had weak V/J assignments (E-value above 1e-6), no CDR3, stop codons, out-of-frame junctions, or ambiguous translated residues. A V3J clonotype was defined by an identical inferred V gene, J gene, and CDR3 amino acid sequence. Percentage overlap between repertoires was computed as shared unique clonotypes divided by the size of the smaller repertoire. RTK rarefaction, the Chao1 estimator, and Recon v2.1 estimates of unobserved clonotypes were used to assess repertoire richness. For all TCRbeta clonotypes obtained by the gDNA method from four donors, generation probabilities were computed with OLGA. The source is immuneACCESS, and TCRdb retained only in-frame sequences with V and J called. Part of the clones is not carried over; for the studies checked, unresolved V genes explain less than half of this, and the remainder is unexplained. V and J calls and clone size are as listed in that table; D and trimming were resolved from the DNA. The sample records around 600,000 clones, roughly 98% of which are singletons. 0.25% to 0.35% of the sample is taken by the ten largest.

The TCR comes from a man aged 25 to 40 in good health. The sample was naive CD8+ T cells sorted from blood. The sample's cell subset or site label, decoded: CD45RA+CCR7+. The sequence is built from TRBV6-5 and TRBJ2-5; the D gene is possibly TRBD2, with 5 bases matching. CDR3 protein: CASSSKRTHQETQYF. The DNA reads TGTGCCAGCAGCAGCAAGCGGACCCACCAAGAGACCCAGTACTTC.